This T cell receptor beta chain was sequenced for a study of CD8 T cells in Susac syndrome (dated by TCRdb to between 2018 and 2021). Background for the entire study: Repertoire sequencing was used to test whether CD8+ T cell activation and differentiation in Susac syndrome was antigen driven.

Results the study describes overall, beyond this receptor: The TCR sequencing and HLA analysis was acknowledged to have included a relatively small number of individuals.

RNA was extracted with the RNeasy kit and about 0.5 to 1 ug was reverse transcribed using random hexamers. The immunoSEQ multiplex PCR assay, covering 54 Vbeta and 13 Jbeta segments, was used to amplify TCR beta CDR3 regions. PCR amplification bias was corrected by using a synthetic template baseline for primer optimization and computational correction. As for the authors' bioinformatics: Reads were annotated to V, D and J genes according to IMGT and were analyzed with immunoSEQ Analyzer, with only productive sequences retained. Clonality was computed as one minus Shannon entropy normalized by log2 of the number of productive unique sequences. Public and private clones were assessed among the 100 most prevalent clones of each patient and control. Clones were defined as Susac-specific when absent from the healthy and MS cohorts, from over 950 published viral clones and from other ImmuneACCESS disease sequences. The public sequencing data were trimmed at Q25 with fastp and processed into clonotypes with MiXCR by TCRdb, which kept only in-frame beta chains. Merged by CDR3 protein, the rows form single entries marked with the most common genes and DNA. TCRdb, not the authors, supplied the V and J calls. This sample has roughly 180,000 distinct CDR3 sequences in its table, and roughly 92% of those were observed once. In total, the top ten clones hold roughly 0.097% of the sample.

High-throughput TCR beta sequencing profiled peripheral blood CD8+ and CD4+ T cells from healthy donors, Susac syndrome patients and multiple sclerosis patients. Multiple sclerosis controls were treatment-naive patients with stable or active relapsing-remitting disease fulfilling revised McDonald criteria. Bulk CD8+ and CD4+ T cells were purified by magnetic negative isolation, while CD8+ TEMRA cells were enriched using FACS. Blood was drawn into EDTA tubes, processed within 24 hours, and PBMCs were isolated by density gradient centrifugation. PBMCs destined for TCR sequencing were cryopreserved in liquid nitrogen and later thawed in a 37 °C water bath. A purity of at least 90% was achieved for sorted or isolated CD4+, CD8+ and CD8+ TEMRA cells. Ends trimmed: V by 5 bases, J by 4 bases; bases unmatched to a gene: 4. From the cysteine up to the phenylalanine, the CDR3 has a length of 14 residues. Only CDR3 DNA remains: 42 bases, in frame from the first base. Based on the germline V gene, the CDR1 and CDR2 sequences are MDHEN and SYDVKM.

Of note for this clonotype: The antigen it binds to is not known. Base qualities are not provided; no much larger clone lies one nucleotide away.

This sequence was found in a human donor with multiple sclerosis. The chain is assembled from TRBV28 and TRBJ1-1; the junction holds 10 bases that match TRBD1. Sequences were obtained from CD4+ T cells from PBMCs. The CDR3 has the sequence CASSLTGGLTEAFF. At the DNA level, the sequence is TGTGCCAGCAGTCTGACAGGGGGCCTCACTGAAGCTTTCTTT.